Detailed here is one T cell receptor beta chain. PCR was performed using 60 Vbeta and 13 Jbeta primers. Profiling relied on immunoSEQ multiplex PCR, and the TCRdb table lists in-frame clones only, not all of them. The sample consists of about 150,000 clones, more than 60% of them appearing once. The data stem from a study of cytomegalovirus exposure and HLA in healthy donors. The germline V gene encodes CDR1 MDHEN and CDR2 SYDVKM. Trimming took 6 bases from V and 0 from J, leaving 12 bases between them. This CDR3 has 15 amino acids. This TCR came from a male donor in good health and CMV-seronegative. Sequenced sample: PBMCs. The rearrangement links TRBV28 to TRBJ1-3; D ambiguous. CDR3 coding DNA: TGTGCCAGCAGCTCCCCGTTCCGCTCTGGAAACACCATATATTTT. Its translation is CASSSPFRSGNTIYF. The complete variable domain, with remaining parts taken from reference TRBV28 and TRBJ1-3, reads DVKVTQSSRYLVKRTGEKVFLECVQDMDHENMFWYRQDPGLGLRLIYFSYDVKMKEKGDIPEGYSVSREKKERFSLILESASTNQTSMYLCASSSPFRSGNTIYFGEGSWLTVV.